The 9 T cell receptor beta chains below all came from one sample that was sequenced in a study of cytomegalovirus exposure and HLA in healthy donors. Both 60 Vbeta primers and 13 Jbeta primers went into the PCR. The method was immunoSEQ multiplex PCR; TCRdb's version includes in-frame clones alone and lacks a portion of them. The sample lists about 160,000 clones, over 75% occurring once. The sample taken for sequencing was PBMCs. All receptors come from a man between 40 and 49 years old in good health and CMV-seronegative.

The chain uses TRBV6-5 and TRBJ2-4; TRBD1 agrees at 7 bases. The CDR3 is made up of 14 amino acids. Germline loops: CDR1 MNHEY, CDR2 SVGAGI. V lost 2 bases, J lost 4 bases, and 2 bases stayed unmatched. In nucleotides, the CDR3 is TGTGCCAGCAGTTACGACAGGGTGAAAAACATTCAGTACTTC. This codes for CASSYDRVKNIQYF.

V is TRBV6-6 and J is TRBJ2-1; 12 bases are shared with TRBD2. V lost 6 bases, J lost 10 bases, and 10 bases stayed unmatched. This CDR3 is built from 15 residues. Germline lookup yields CDR1 MNHNY and CDR2 SVGAGI (reference sequence). CDR3 sequence: CASRQTSGGFGEQFF. CDR3 coding DNA: TGTGCCAGCAGGCAGACTAGCGGGGGCTTCGGGGAGCAGTTCTTC.

V and J are TRBV19 and TRBJ1-5; D might be TRBD1 (5 bases). Looked up from germline, CDR1 is LNHDA and CDR2 is SQIVND (reference sequence). The CDR3 extends over 14 amino acids. V was shortened by 3 bases and J by 6 bases, with 12 bases between the two germline ends. Written as DNA, the CDR3 is TGTGCCAGTAGTATCGGGGGGGGAGGTCAGCCCCAGCATTTT. It yields the protein CASSIGGGGQPQHF.

Regarding this clone: At one end, the junction sequence differs from germline, possibly due to a read error. Other DNA sequences in this sample translate to the same CDR3. This chain links TRBV6-5 with TRBJ1-6, with 9 bases identical to TRBD1. CDR3 length equals 16 residues. Germline CDR1 is MNHEY and CDR2 is SVGAGI. The chain's CDR3 is CASSLTGTGTNSPLHF. The CDR3 coding sequence is TGTGCCAGCAGTTTAACCGGGACAGGGACTAATTCCCCCCTCCACTTT.

The CDR3 here is CASSLVPGGLNEQFF. Here the CDR3 DNA reads TGCGCCAGCAGCTTGGTTCCGGGGGGGCTTAATGAGCAGTTCTTC. The chain combines TRBV5-1 with TRBJ2-1; 8 nucleotides line up with TRBD2. Trimming removed 0 bases from V and 7 bases from J; junction bases left unmatched: 6. The CDR3 length is 15 residues. Germline V lookup: CDR1 SGHRS, CDR2 YFSETQ. Together with reference TRBV5-1 and TRBJ2-1, the CDR3 gives the full variable domain: KAGVTQTPRYLIKTRGQQVTLSCSPISGHRSVSWYQQTPGQGLQFLFEYFSETQRNKGNFPGRFSGRQFSNSRSEMNVSTLELGDSALYLCASSLVPGGLNEQFFGPGTRLTVL.

This clone was seen more than once but under ten times. The junction and the germline gene differ at one end; a read error may be behind it. The chain employs TRBV10-3 and TRBJ1-1; 7 positions agree with TRBD1. This CDR3 has 13 residues. From germline, CDR1 is ENHRY and CDR2 SYGVKD. The CDR3: CASSGQAETEAFF. The CDR3 DNA reads as TGTGCCAGCAGTGGACAGGCAGAGACTGAAGCTTTCTTT.

This rearrangement joins TRBV5-5 to TRBJ2-6, with 8 bases identical to TRBD1. The CDR3 covers 15 residues. Germline trimming cut 1 base from V and 12 bases from J; bases unmatched to any gene: 9. Germline V gives CDR1 SGHKS, CDR2 YYEKEE (reference sequence). The CDR3 DNA sequence: TGTGCCAGCAGCTTGACTGGACAGGGTAAAGCCGTCCTGACTTTC. Amino acids: CASSLTGQGKAVLTF.

The chain uses TRBV4-1 and TRBJ2-5; D possibly corresponds to TRBD1 (6 bases). This CDR3 has 14 residues. Looked up from germline, CDR1 is MGHRA and CDR2 is YSYEKL. V was shortened by 5 bases and J by 1 base, with 11 bases between the two germline ends. The DNA of the CDR3 is TGCGCCAGCAGCTACCGGGACACCCAAGAGACCCAGTACTTC. Residues: CASSYRDTQETQYF.

The chain uses TRBV6-5 and TRBJ2-3; 10 positions agree with TRBD2. This CDR3 comprises 15 residues. After removal of 7 bases from V and 2 bases from J, the junction contained 6 bases not matched to a gene. Looked up from germline, CDR1 is MNHEY and CDR2 is SVGAGI. The CDR3 DNA reads as TGTGCCAGCAAAGTAGCGGGGGGACCCACAGATACGCAGTATTTT. This translates into CASKVAGGPTDTQYF.